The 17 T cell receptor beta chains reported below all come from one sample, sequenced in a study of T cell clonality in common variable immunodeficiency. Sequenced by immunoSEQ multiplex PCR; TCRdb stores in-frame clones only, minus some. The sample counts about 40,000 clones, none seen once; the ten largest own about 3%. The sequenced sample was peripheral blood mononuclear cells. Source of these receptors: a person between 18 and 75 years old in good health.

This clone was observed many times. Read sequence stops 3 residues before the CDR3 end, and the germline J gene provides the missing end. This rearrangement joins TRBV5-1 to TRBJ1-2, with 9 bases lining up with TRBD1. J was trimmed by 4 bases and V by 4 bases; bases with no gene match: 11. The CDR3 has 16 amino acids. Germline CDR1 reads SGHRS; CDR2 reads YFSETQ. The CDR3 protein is CASSVQGTGTTYGYTF. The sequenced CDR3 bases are TGCGCCAGCAGCGTGCAAGGGACAGGGACTACCTATGGC.

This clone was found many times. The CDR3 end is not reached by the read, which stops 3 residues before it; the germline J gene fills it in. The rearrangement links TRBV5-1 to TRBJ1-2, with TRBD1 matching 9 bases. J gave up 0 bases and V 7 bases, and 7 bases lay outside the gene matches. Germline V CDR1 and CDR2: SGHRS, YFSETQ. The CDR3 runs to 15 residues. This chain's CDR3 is CASGNGDRANYGYTF. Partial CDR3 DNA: TGCGCCAGCGGGAACGGGGACAGGGCTAACTATGGC.

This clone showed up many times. CDR3 region: CASSQGLAGNTYEQYF. The CDR3 bases that were read are TGCGCCAGCAGCCAGGGACTAGCGGGAAATACCTACGAG. The chain is built from TRBV4-1 and TRBJ2-7, with 13 bases lining up with TRBD2. From the germline J gene comes the end of the CDR3, since the read stops 3 residues before it. Germline V gene data show CDR1 as MGHRA and CDR2 as YSYEKL. The J segment lost 2 bases and the V segment lost 3 bases, leaving 4 bases of the junction unmatched. The CDR3 totals 16 residues.

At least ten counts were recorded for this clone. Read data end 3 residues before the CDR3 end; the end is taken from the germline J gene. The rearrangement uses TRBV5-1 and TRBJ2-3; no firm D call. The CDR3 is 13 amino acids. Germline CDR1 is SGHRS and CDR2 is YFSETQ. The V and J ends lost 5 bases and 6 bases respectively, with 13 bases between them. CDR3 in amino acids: CASSSFSQDTQYF. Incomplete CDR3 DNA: TGCGCCAGCAGTTCCTTCAGTCAGGATACG.

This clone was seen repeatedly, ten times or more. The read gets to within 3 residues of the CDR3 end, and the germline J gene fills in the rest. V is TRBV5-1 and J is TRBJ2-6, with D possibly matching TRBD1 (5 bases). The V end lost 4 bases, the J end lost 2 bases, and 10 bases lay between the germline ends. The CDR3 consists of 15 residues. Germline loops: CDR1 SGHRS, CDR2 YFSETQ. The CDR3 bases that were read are TGCGCCAGCAGCCTCCAGACAGCTGGGGCCAACGTC. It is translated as CASSLQTAGANV. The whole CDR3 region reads CASSLQTAGANVLTF.

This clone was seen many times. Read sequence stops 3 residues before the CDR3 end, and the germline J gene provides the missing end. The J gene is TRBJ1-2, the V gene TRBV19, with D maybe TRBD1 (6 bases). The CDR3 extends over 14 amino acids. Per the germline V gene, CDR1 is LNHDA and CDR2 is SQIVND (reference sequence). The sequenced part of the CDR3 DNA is TGTGCCAGTAGTATAAACAGGGTGGGGAACGGC. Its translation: CASSINRVGNG. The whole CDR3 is CASSINRVGNGYTF.

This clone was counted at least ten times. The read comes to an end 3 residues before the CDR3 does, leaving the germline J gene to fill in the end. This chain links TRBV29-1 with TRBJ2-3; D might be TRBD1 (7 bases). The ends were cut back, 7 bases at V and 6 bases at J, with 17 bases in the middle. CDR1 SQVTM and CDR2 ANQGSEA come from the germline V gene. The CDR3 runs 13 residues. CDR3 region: CSADGGGEDTQYF. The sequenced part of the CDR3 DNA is TGCAGCGCCGACGGAGGGGGCGAGGATACG.

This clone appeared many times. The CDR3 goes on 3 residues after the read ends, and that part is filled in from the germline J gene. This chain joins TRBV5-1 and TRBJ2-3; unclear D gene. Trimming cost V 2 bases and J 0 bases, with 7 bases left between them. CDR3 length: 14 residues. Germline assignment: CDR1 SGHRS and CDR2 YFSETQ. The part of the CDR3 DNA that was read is TGCGCCAGCAGCTTCCTTTTAAGCACAGATACG. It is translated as CASSFLLSTDT. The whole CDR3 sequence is CASSFLLSTDTQYF.

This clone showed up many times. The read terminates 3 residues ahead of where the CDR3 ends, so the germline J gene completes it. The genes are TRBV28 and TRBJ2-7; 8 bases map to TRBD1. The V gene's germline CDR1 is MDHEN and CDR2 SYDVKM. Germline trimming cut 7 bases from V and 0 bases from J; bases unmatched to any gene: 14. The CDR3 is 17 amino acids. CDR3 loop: CASNPQGARRGSYEQYF. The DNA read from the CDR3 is TGTGCCAGCAACCCCCAGGGGGCGCGTAGAGGCTCCTACGAG. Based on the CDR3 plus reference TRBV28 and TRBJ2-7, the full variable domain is DVKVTQSSRYLVKRTGEKVFLECVQDMDHENMFWYRQDPGLGLRLIYFSYDVKMKEKGDIPEGYSVSREKKERFSLILESASTNQTSMYLCASNPQGARRGSYEQYFGPGTRLTVT.

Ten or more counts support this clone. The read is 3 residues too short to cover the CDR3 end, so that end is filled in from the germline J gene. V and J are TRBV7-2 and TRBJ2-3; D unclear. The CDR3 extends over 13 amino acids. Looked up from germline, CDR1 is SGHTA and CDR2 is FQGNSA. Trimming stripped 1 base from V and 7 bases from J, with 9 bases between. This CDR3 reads CASSLGASNTQYF. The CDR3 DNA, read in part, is TGTGCCAGCAGCTTAGGGGCTTCCAATACG.

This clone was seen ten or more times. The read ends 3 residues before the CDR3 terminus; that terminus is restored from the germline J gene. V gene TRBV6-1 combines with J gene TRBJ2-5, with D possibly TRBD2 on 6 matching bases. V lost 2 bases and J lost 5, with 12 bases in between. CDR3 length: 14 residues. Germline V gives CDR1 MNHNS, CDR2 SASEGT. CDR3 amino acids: CASSEPTSPETQYF. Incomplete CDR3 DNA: TGTGCCAGCAGTGAACCTACTAGCCCGGAGACC.

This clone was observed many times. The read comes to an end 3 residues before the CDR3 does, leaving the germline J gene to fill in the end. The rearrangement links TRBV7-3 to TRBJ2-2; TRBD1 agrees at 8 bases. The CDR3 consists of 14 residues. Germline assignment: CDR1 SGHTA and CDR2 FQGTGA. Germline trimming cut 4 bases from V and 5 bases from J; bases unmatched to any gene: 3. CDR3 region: CASSSGDRTGELFF. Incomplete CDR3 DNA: TGTGCCAGCAGCTCGGGGGACAGGACCGGGGAG.

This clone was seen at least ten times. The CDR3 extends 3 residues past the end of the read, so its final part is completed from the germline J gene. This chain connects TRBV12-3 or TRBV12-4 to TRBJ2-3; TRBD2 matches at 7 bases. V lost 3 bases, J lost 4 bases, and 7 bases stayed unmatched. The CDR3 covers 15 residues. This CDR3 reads CASSLWREWADTQYF. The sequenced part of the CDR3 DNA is TGTGCCAGCAGTTTGTGGCGGGAGTGGGCAGATACG.

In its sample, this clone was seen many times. The part of the CDR3 DNA that was read is TGTGCCAGCAGCCCGTCAGGGGTCGATGAAAAA. Translation gives CASSPSGVDEK. The full CDR3 protein reads CASSPSGVDEKLFF. This chain connects TRBV5-6 to TRBJ1-4; possible D gene TRBD1, 6 bases. The sequenced fragment ends 3 residues before the CDR3 boundary, so the rest is inferred from the germline J gene. The CDR3 is 14 amino acids. With 4 bases removed from V and 6 bases from J, the gap between germline ends came to 13 bases. Germline-derived CDR1 and CDR2 are SGHDT and YYEEEE.

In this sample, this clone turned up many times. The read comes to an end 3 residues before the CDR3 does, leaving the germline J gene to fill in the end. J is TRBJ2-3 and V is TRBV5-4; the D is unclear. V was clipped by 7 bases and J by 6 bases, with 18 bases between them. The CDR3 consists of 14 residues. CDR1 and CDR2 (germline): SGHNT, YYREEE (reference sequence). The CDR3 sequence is CASQIHGSSDTQYF. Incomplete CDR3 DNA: TGTGCCAGCCAAATCCACGGGTCTTCCGATACG.

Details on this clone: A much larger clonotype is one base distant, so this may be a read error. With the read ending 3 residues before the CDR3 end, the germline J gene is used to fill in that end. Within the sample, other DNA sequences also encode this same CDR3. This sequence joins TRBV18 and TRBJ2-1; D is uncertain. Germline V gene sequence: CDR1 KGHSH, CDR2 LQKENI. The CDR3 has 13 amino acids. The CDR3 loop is CASSYMVYNEQFF. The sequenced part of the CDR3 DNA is TGCGCCAGCTCATACATGGTATACAATGAG.

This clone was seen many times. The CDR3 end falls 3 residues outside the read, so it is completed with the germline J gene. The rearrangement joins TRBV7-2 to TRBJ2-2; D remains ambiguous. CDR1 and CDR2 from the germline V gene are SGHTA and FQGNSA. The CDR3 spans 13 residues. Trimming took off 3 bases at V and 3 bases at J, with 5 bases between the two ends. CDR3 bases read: TGTGCCAGCAGCTTTAGTTACACCGGGGAG. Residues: CASSFSYTGE. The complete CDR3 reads CASSFSYTGELFF.